Each of the 32 T cell receptor beta chains below was sequenced from the same sample in a study of Ad26.COV2.S vaccination and SARS-CoV-2 variants. The treatment here: roughly 20 received Ad26.COV2.S at low or high dose, single or two shots; roughly 5 received placebo; per-sample allocation not given. Sampling happened 63 days after the first vaccine or placebo injection. Profiling relied on immunoSEQ multiplex PCR, and the TCRdb table lists in-frame clones only, not all of them. The sample gives just over 350,000 clones, 70% to 90% of which show up once; 3.3% is in the top ten. The specimen was peripheral blood, collected in a trial of Ad26.COV2.S vaccine versus placebo. All receptors derive from a person between 18 and 60 years old who received the Ad26.COV2.S COVID-19 vaccine or a placebo.

This chain joins TRBV7-2 and TRBJ2-7, with 10 positions matching TRBD2. The CDR3 has 16 amino acids. The V gene's germline CDR1 is SGHTA and CDR2 FQGNSA. The J segment lost 1 base and the V segment lost 5 bases, leaving 8 bases of the junction unmatched. The CDR3 DNA reads TGTGCCAGCAGCCCGCTGGCTAGCGGGAGTTCCTACGAGCAGTACTTC. This sequence encodes CASSPLASGSSYEQYF.

The CDR3 protein is CASSSPAGEQYF. As DNA, the CDR3 is TGTGCCAGCAGTTCCCCCGCCGGCGAGCAGTACTTC. The J gene is TRBJ2-7, the V gene TRBV28; D remains ambiguous. Trimming took off 4 bases at V and 6 bases at J, with 10 bases between the two ends. The CDR3 has 12 amino acids. The germline V gene has CDR1 MDHEN and CDR2 SYDVKM.

V gene TRBV19 combines with J gene TRBJ2-2; D perhaps matches TRBD1 (6 bases). CDR3 length: 15 amino acids. Per germline, CDR1 LNHDA and CDR2 SQIVND (reference sequence). V lost 6 bases and J 4 bases, leaving 15 bases between the germline ends. This CDR3 reads CASRPRGGPTGELFF. The CDR3 DNA reads as TGTGCCAGTAGGCCTAGAGGGGGACCCACCGGGGAGCTGTTTTTT.

The chain has TRBV2 and TRBJ2-1; D gene ambiguous. The length of the CDR3 is 11 residues. The V and J ends lost 8 bases and 9 bases respectively, with 11 bases between them. Germline V gives CDR1 SNHLY, CDR2 FYNNEI. The CDR3 sequence is CASLILGEQFF. In DNA, the CDR3 is TGTGCCAGCCTTATTCTAGGTGAGCAGTTCTTC. Full variable domain (missing parts from reference TRBV2 and TRBJ2-1): EPEVTQTPSHQVTQMGQEVILRCVPISNHLYFYWYRQILGQKVEFLVSFYNNEISEKSEIFDDQFSVERPDGSNFTLKIRSTKLEDSAMYFCASLILGEQFFGPGTRLTVL.

The V gene is TRBV14, the J gene TRBJ2-7, with D unclear. The CDR3 is 12 amino acids. Germline V gene sequence: CDR1 SGHDN, CDR2 FVKESK. The V end was cut by 4 bases, the J end by 2 bases, with 6 bases between. CDR3 DNA sequence: TGTGCCAGCAGCCCCGATCCCTACGAGCAGTACTTC. This codes for CASSPDPYEQYF.

The rearrangement uses TRBV7-2 and TRBJ2-3, with TRBD2 as a possible D gene (5 bases). With 5 bases removed from V and 0 bases from J, the gap between germline ends came to 12 bases. Per the germline V gene, CDR1 is SGHTA and CDR2 is FQGNSA. The CDR3 is 15 amino acids. The CDR3 DNA is TGTGCCAGCAGCGCCTGGGCGGGCAGCACAGATACGCAGTATTTT. Protein: CASSAWAGSTDTQYF.

The chain is built from TRBV7-8 and TRBJ2-1; 9 bases line up with TRBD1. The V gene end was trimmed by 5 bases and the J gene end by 8 bases; junction bases not matched to a gene: 10. The CDR3 is 15 amino acids. Germline CDR1 is SGHVS and CDR2 is FQNEAQ. In DNA form, the CDR3 reads TGTGCCAGCAGCCTTCGGACAGGGGAGAGAGATGAGCAGTTCTTC. Its translation is CASSLRTGERDEQFF.

This rearrangement joins TRBV24-1 to TRBJ1-1; D uncertain. V gave up 5 bases and J gave up 5 bases, with 8 bases separating them. The germline CDR1 and CDR2 sequences are KGHDR and SFDVKD. CDR3 length: 12 amino acids. The CDR3 DNA reads TGTGCCACCAGTGCGTTAGGAACTGAAGCTTTCTTT. Encoded protein: CATSALGTEAFF.

The chain joins TRBV7-2 to TRBJ1-1, with D uncertain. The V gene lost 1 base and the J gene lost 0 bases, with 12 bases spanning the gap. Per the germline V gene, CDR1 is SGHTA and CDR2 is FQGNSA. The CDR3 length is 16 residues. CDR3 amino acids: CASSLEASTMNTEAFF. The CDR3 nucleotides read TGTGCCAGCAGCTTAGAGGCCAGCACAATGAACACTGAAGCTTTCTTT.

The rearrangement uses TRBV12-3 or TRBV12-4 and TRBJ1-1, with TRBD1 as a possible D gene (6 bases). V lost 5 bases, J lost 4 bases, and 11 bases lay in between. The CDR3 runs to 13 residues. In nucleotides, the CDR3 is TGTGCCAGCAGTGTACAGGGTGGCACTGAAGCTTTCTTT. Amino acids: CASSVQGGTEAFF.

This rearrangement joins TRBV3-1 (or the pseudogene TRBV3-2) to TRBJ2-5, with 9 bases aligning to TRBD2. J lost 1 base, V lost 6 bases, and 6 bases had no gene match. Per the germline V gene, CDR1 is LGHDT and CDR2 is YNNKEL (reference sequence). There are 15 residues in the CDR3. The CDR3 nucleotides read TGTGCCAGCAGTAGAGCGGGGGGAATCCAAGAGACCCAGTACTTC. It yields the protein CASSRAGGIQETQYF.

This clone was seen more than once but under ten times. The chain recombines TRBV5-5 with TRBJ1-6; D gene unclear. Germline CDR1 is SGHKS and CDR2 is YYEKEE (reference sequence). The CDR3 loop spans 14 amino acids. The ends were cut back, 4 bases at V and 6 bases at J, with 11 bases in the middle. In DNA form, the CDR3 reads TGTGCCAGCAGCCCTGAGCGCCGTAATTCACCCCTCCACTTT. This gives the protein CASSPERRNSPLHF.

The genes are TRBV19 and TRBJ2-2; TRBD2 agrees at 7 bases. This CDR3 region has 14 residues. Germline V gives CDR1 LNHDA, CDR2 SQIVND (reference sequence). V was pared by 4 bases and J by 7 bases, with 6 bases of the junction left unmatched. DNA of the CDR3: TGTGCCAGTAGTAACCGACTAGCCGGCGGGGAGCTGTTTTTT. It specifies CASSNRLAGGELFF.

This sequence joins TRBV5-5 and TRBJ2-3; 7 bases map to TRBD1. J was trimmed by 6 bases and V by 4 bases; bases with no gene match: 8. CDR1 is SGHKS, CDR2 YYEKEE, per germline (reference sequence). This CDR3 comprises 14 residues. The chain's CDR3 is CASSPPGTDDTQYF. CDR3 in DNA: TGTGCCAGCAGCCCCCCTGGGACAGACGATACGCAGTATTTT.

The J gene is TRBJ2-1, the V gene TRBV4-3, with D perhaps matching TRBD2 (6 bases). Germline assignment: CDR1 LGHNA and CDR2 YSLEER. V gave up 1 base and J gave up 3 bases, with 16 bases separating them. This CDR3 region has 17 residues. CDR3 DNA: TGCGCCAGCAGCCAAGGGGACCGGAGGGCCCTCTACAATGAGCAGTTCTTC. Its protein product is CASSQGDRRALYNEQFF.

This clone was seen more than once but under ten times. The J gene is TRBJ1-3, the V gene TRBV6-5; no reliable D call. Germline V gene lookup returns CDR1 MNHEY and CDR2 SVGAGI. The CDR3 is made up of 15 amino acids. V was cut by 6 bases and J by 5 bases, with 17 bases left in between. DNA for the CDR3: TGTGCCAGCAGCCGCAAAACGGACGGGAGAAACACCATATATTTT. It specifies CASSRKTDGRNTIYF.

J is TRBJ2-6 and V is TRBV9; D gene unclear. The germline V gene encodes CDR1 SGDLS and CDR2 YYNGEE. Trimming left V 0 bases short and J 0 bases short, with 10 bases between. This CDR3 has 17 residues. CDR3 sequence: CASSVGLGISGANVLTF. The DNA for the CDR3 is TGTGCCAGCAGCGTAGGGTTGGGGATCTCTGGGGCCAACGTCCTGACTTTC.

The CDR3 DNA sequence: TGTGCCAGCAGCCCACAGCTGAATAATTCACCCCTCCACTTT. It yields the protein CASSPQLNNSPLHF. The chain links TRBV9 to TRBJ1-6; D unclear. Germline V gene lookup returns CDR1 SGDLS and CDR2 YYNGEE. V lost 4 bases to trimming and J lost 5 bases, with 10 bases between them. This CDR3 has 14 amino acids.

The rearrangement joins TRBV18 to TRBJ1-5; D may be TRBD1 (6 bases). Trimming cost V 5 bases and J 4 bases, with 9 bases left between them. The CDR3 totals 13 residues. Germline CDR1 is KGHSH and CDR2 is LQKENI. CDR3 DNA: TGTGCCAGCTCAGCCGGGACAAATCAGCCCCAGCATTTT. Translating gives CASSAGTNQPQHF.

Here the CDR3 DNA reads TGTGCCAGCAGCTTCTGGCAAGAGACCCAGTACTTC. This translates into CASSFWQETQYF. The chain is built from TRBV7-2 and TRBJ2-5, with D uncertain. The CDR3 is 12 residues long. Germline V gene lookup returns CDR1 SGHTA and CDR2 FQGNSA. Trimming pared 3 bases from V and 2 bases from J, leaving 4 bases between.

This clone was recorded only once. In DNA, the CDR3 is TGTGCCAGTAGTACCCGACATCGACAGGGGGCTGAGACCCAGTACTTC. This sequence encodes CASSTRHRQGAETQYF. The V and J genes are TRBV19 and TRBJ2-5, with 10 bases matching TRBD1. From germline, CDR1 is LNHDA and CDR2 SQIVND (reference sequence). The V gene end was trimmed by 4 bases and the J gene end by 5 bases; junction bases not matched to a gene: 10. The CDR3 extends over 16 amino acids.

The rearrangement links TRBV5-1 to TRBJ1-1, with 7 positions matching TRBD1. The V and J ends lost 4 bases and 1 base, in that order; junction bases with no gene match: 4. The CDR3 runs to 14 residues. Germline lookup yields CDR1 SGHRS and CDR2 YFSETQ. This CDR3 is CASSTWTGNTEAFF. The CDR3 region has the DNA TGCGCCAGCAGCACATGGACAGGGAACACTGAAGCTTTCTTT.

In its sample, this clone was seen a few times. V and J are TRBV6-6 and TRBJ2-3, with 8 bases matching TRBD1. This CDR3 comprises 16 residues. Germline assignment: CDR1 MNHNY and CDR2 SVGAGI (reference sequence). V trimming: 4 bases; J trimming: 2 bases; junction bases outside the gene matches: 8. The chain's CDR3 is CASSLGQGKDTDTQYF. CDR3 coding DNA: TGTGCCAGCAGTTTAGGACAGGGCAAGGACACAGATACGCAGTATTTT.

The V and J genes are TRBV24-1 and TRBJ2-3; 7 nucleotides line up with TRBD2. This CDR3 has 13 amino acids. The germline CDR1 and CDR2 sequences are KGHDR and SFDVKD. With V trimmed by 9 bases and J by 2 bases, 4 bases remained unmatched. The CDR3 protein is CATRTSLTDTQYF. CDR3 in DNA: TGTGCCACCCGGACTAGTCTCACAGATACGCAGTATTTT.

The chain links TRBV4-3 to TRBJ1-2; no reliable D call. The CDR3 is made up of 15 amino acids. From germline, CDR1 is LGHNA and CDR2 YSLEER. V was shortened by 0 bases and J by 1 base, with 9 bases between the two germline ends. DNA of the CDR3: TGCGCCAGCAGCCAAGATTTGCCGGTTAACTATGGCTACACCTTC. Its protein product is CASSQDLPVNYGYTF.

The chain links TRBV10-1 to TRBJ2-2; tentative D call: TRBD2 (5 bases). CDR3 length equals 14 residues. V lost 6 bases and J lost 2, with 10 bases in between. The germline V gene encodes CDR1 WNHNN and CDR2 SYGVQD (reference sequence). CDR3 amino acids: CASRGVANTGELFF. CDR3 in DNA: TGCGCCAGCAGGGGAGTCGCAAACACCGGGGAGCTGTTTTTT.

The V call is TRBV29-1, the J call TRBJ2-1, with D possibly matching TRBD1 (8 bases). The CDR3 is made up of 16 amino acids. CDR1 is SQVTM and CDR2 is ANQGSEA in the germline V gene. The V end was cut by 6 bases, the J end by 1 base, with 19 bases between. CDR3 nucleotide sequence: TGCAGCGTGGGAGGGGATGACAGGGGTTCCTACAATGAGCAGTTCTTC. Translating gives CSVGGDDRGSYNEQFF.

V is TRBV3-1 (or the pseudogene TRBV3-2) and J is TRBJ1-4, with 7 bases lining up with TRBD1. Germline V gives CDR1 LGHDT, CDR2 YNNKEL (reference sequence). J gave up 6 bases and V 4 bases, and 17 bases lay outside the gene matches. The CDR3 runs 18 residues. CDR3 sequence reads: CASSRYPTGKAMYEKLFF. The CDR3 DNA reads TGTGCCAGCAGCCGATACCCGACAGGGAAAGCAATGTATGAAAAACTGTTTTTT.

The chain recombines TRBV6-2 or TRBV6-3 with TRBJ2-1; D gene unclear. With 0 bases removed from V and 8 bases from J, the gap between germline ends came to 17 bases. This CDR3 is 16 amino acids long. Per the germline V gene, CDR1 is MNHEY and CDR2 is SVGEGT. The CDR3: CASSYSAKRPLHEQFF. In DNA, the CDR3 is TGTGCCAGCAGTTACTCGGCTAAACGACCCCTCCATGAGCAGTTCTTC.

This clone showed up just a few times. The V call is TRBV7-9, the J call TRBJ1-1; D ambiguous. V was cut by 2 bases and J by 0 bases, with 7 bases left in between. The CDR3 spans 14 residues. Germline lookup yields CDR1 SEHNR and CDR2 FQNEAQ (reference sequence). The chain's CDR3 is CASSLYSVNTEAFF. Here the CDR3 DNA reads TGTGCCAGCAGCTTATACAGCGTGAACACTGAAGCTTTCTTT. The full variable domain, completed using reference TRBV7-9 and TRBJ1-1, is DTGVSQNPRHKITKRGQNVTFRCDPISEHNRLYWYRQTLGQGPEFLTYFQNEAQLEKSRLLSDRFSAERPKGSFSTLEIQRTEQGDSAMYLCASSLYSVNTEAFFGQGTRLTVV.

V gene TRBV3-1 (or the pseudogene TRBV3-2) combines with J gene TRBJ1-3; 8 bases map to TRBD1. Looked up from germline, CDR1 is LGHDT and CDR2 is YNNKEL (reference sequence). Trimming took 4 bases from V and 3 from J; bases not matched to a gene: 2. CDR3 length: 14 amino acids. The CDR3 sequence is CASSLDRGGNTIYF. CDR3 bases: TGTGCCAGCAGCCTTGACAGGGGTGGAAACACCATATATTTT.

The chain employs TRBV29-1 and TRBJ2-3; either TRBD1 or TRBD2 may supply D (5 bases each). Germline lookup yields CDR1 SQVTM and CDR2 ANQGSEA. The CDR3 contains 15 residues. Between the trimmed V and J ends, which lost 5 bases and 2 bases, there was a span of 17 bases. The CDR3, as DNA: TGCAGCGTTCTCGGGGCTACCCGAGCCACAGATACGCAGTATTTT. It is translated as CSVLGATRATDTQYF.